A single sample gave rise to the 9 T cell receptor beta chains below, sequenced in a study of a mutant IDH1 vaccine in newly diagnosed glioma. For these receptors, no antigen is known. This table comes from immunoSEQ multiplex PCR, and its TCRdb copy is limited to in-frame clones, with some not included. The table lists about 42,000 clones, approximately 85% of them singletons, with over 1.5% in the top ten. Time point: week 5, during vaccination. Each dose delivered 300 ug of mutant IDH1 20-mer peptide subcutaneously with imiquimod. Sample: PBMCs, taken from a glioma patient whose treatment included an IDH1 peptide vaccine. These receptors were collected from a man between 40 and 49 years old with glioma.

This sequence joins TRBV19 and TRBJ2-1; either TRBD1 or TRBD2 may fit D (5 bases each). V was cut by 5 bases and J by 2 bases, with 13 bases left in between. The CDR3 totals 15 residues. The germline V gene has CDR1 LNHDA and CDR2 SQIVND (reference sequence). This CDR3 reads CASSSLTGPYNEQFF. In DNA form, the CDR3 reads TGTGCCAGTAGTTCCCTGACGGGACCCTACAATGAGCAGTTCTTC.

The rearrangement links TRBV19 to TRBJ1-5, with D possibly matching TRBD1 (6 bases). This CDR3 region has 13 residues. CDR1 and CDR2 (germline): LNHDA, SQIVND (reference sequence). The V end lost 6 bases, the J end lost 4 bases, and 10 bases lay between the germline ends. CDR3 bases: TGTGCCAGTAGAACCGGACAGAATCAGCCCCAGCATTTT. It encodes CASRTGQNQPQHF.

V usage is TRBV11-1 and J usage is TRBJ2-7, with TRBD1 matching 10 bases. This CDR3 has 14 amino acids. V trimming: 4 bases; J trimming: 3 bases; junction bases outside the gene matches: 3. Germline lookup yields CDR1 SGHAT and CDR2 FQDESV (reference sequence). CDR3 region: CASSWDRGIYEQYF. DNA of the CDR3: TGTGCCAGCAGCTGGGACAGGGGAATCTACGAGCAGTACTTC.

This clone was seen once. The chain is built from TRBV10-3 and TRBJ1-4, with TRBD1 identical over 8 bases. This CDR3 is 14 amino acids long. V lost 0 bases, J lost 8 bases, and 2 bases stayed unmatched. Germline V gives CDR1 ENHRY, CDR2 SYGVKD. The CDR3 nucleotides are TGTGCCATCAGTGAGTCGACAGGGGCCGAAAAACTGTTTTTT. Encoded protein: CAISESTGAEKLFF.

This rearrangement joins TRBV11-3 to TRBJ2-4, with a weak D call TRBD1 (5 bases). The CDR3 is made up of 13 amino acids. Per germline, CDR1 SGHNT and CDR2 YENEEA. V was cut by 2 bases and J by 8 bases, with 10 bases left in between. The CDR3 protein is CASSLSRVDIQYF. As DNA, the CDR3 is TGTGCCAGCAGCTTATCCAGGGTAGACATTCAGTACTTC.

V and J are TRBV4-2 and TRBJ2-7; 7 positions agree with TRBD1. The CDR3 consists of 15 residues. CDR1 is LGHNA, CDR2 YNFKEQ, per germline. V lost 0 bases to trimming and J lost 2 bases; unmatched junction nucleotides: 4. The CDR3 spells CASSQDAQGAYEQYF. The DNA of the CDR3 is TGTGCCAGCAGCCAAGATGCCCAGGGGGCCTACGAGCAGTACTTC.

The rearrangement links TRBV19 to TRBJ2-2; no definite D call. The germline V gene encodes CDR1 LNHDA and CDR2 SQIVND (reference sequence). CDR3 length: 16 residues. With 1 base removed from V and 4 bases from J, the gap between germline ends came to 13 bases. The CDR3 loop is CASSIVTIWGTGELFF. DNA for the CDR3: TGTGCCAGTAGTATAGTAACAATTTGGGGCACCGGGGAGCTGTTTTTT.

The genes are TRBV9 and TRBJ2-1, with TRBD1 matching 10 bases. The CDR3 contains 17 residues. CDR1 SGDLS and CDR2 YYNGEE come from the germline V gene. J was trimmed by 1 base and V by 0 bases; bases with no gene match: 4. CDR3: CASSVAGTGVSYNEQFF. The CDR3, as DNA: TGTGCCAGCAGCGTAGCTGGGACAGGGGTTTCCTACAATGAGCAGTTCTTC.

V is TRBV27 and J is TRBJ1-1; 7 bases fit TRBD1. Germline V gene data show CDR1 as MNHEY and CDR2 as SMNVEV (reference sequence). V shed 5 bases, J shed 0 bases, and the junction held 6 bases outside the gene matches. The CDR3 sequence is 15 residues long. CDR3 region: CASSPRQGMNTEAFF. In nucleotides, the CDR3 is TGTGCCAGCAGTCCCCGACAGGGAATGAACACTGAAGCTTTCTTT.